The next 27 T cell receptor beta chains were all read from a single sample in a study of response to subunit inactivated influenza vaccine. TCRdb reanalysed the RT-PCR reads using MiXCR and keeps one entry per CDR3 protein. The profile shows 550,000 to 800,000 distinct CDR3 sequences, around 16% of them singletons. Source: PBMCs from blood, taken roughly 13 days after vaccination. These receptor sequences come from a man in his forties or fifties who received an inactivated influenza vaccine.

The V and J genes are TRBV20-1 and TRBJ1-5; D ambiguous. Trimming took off 4 bases at V and 4 bases at J, with 17 bases between the two ends. Germline assignment: CDR1 DFQATT and CDR2 SNEGSKA (reference sequence). The CDR3 totals 15 residues. The CDR3 region is CSATRTRGFNQPQHF. In nucleotides, the CDR3 is TGCAGTGCTACTAGAACCCGGGGATTTAATCAGCCCCAGCATTTT.

This clonotype turned up a few times. The V gene is TRBV10-3, the J gene TRBJ1-3; 8 positions match TRBD1. V lost 6 bases and J lost 3; bases outside the gene matches: 1. Looked up from germline, CDR1 is ENHRY and CDR2 is SYGVKD. This CDR3 is 13 amino acids long. The CDR3 region is CAIRDRDGNTIYF. The DNA of the CDR3 is TGTGCCATCAGGGACAGGGATGGAAACACCATATATTTT.

V gene TRBV7-2 combines with J gene TRBJ1-5; D not certain. V lost 1 base, J lost 0 bases, and 10 bases lay in between. This CDR3 comprises 16 residues. Germline lookup yields CDR1 SGHTA and CDR2 FQGNSA. CDR3 sequence (DNA): TGTGCCAGCAGCTTAGGTTTCCCGATTAGCAATCAGCCCCAGCATTTT. Protein: CASSLGFPISNQPQHF.

This clonotype was seen only a few times. The rearrangement uses TRBV29-1 and TRBJ2-5, with D perhaps TRBD2 (5 bases). The CDR3 sequence is 13 residues long. V was cut by 0 bases and J by 3 bases, with 8 bases left in between. Germline V lookup: CDR1 SQVTM, CDR2 ANQGSEA. The CDR3, as DNA: TGCAGCGTTGAAGATGGACTTAAAGAGACCCAGTACTTC. Encoded protein: CSVEDGLKETQYF.

This clonotype was counted only a few times. The CDR3 DNA sequence: TGTGCCAGCAGCTTATGGGCTGGTAAAGAGACCCAGTACTTC. Protein sequence: CASSLWAGKETQYF. This chain links TRBV11-2 with TRBJ2-5; unclear D gene. Looked up from germline, CDR1 is SGHAT and CDR2 is FQNNGV. The CDR3 is made up of 14 amino acids. V lost 2 bases to trimming and J lost 3 bases, with 10 bases between them.

This clonotype has more than one count but fewer than ten. The chain combines TRBV10-3 with TRBJ1-5; the D gene is possibly TRBD1 (5 bases). The CDR3 runs 13 residues. The germline CDR1 and CDR2 sequences are ENHRY and SYGVKD. V gave up 6 bases and J gave up 5 bases, with 11 bases separating them. CDR3 region: CAIRAGSDQPQHF. As DNA, the CDR3 is TGTGCCATCAGAGCAGGGTCGGATCAGCCCCAGCATTTT.

This chain uses TRBV28 with TRBJ2-7; 7 bases map to TRBD2. The trim removed 4 bases at V and 1 base at J, leaving 7 bases unmatched. In germline, CDR1 is MDHEN, CDR2 SYDVKM. The CDR3 spans 15 residues. DNA of the CDR3: TGTGCCAGCAGTTCCGGACCCGGGGGGTCCTACGAGCAGTACTTC. It is translated as CASSSGPGGSYEQYF.

The rearrangement links TRBV25-1 to TRBJ2-1; 7 bases fit TRBD2. Germline assignment: CDR1 MGHDK and CDR2 SYGVNS. The CDR3 has 20 residues. The V segment lost 8 bases and the J segment 4 bases; nucleotides outside the gene matches: 26. CDR3 protein: CASPAGVKEGGPSLYNEQFF. CDR3 in DNA: TGTGCCAGCCCCGCCGGGGTTAAGGAGGGAGGGCCCTCTTTATACAATGAGCAGTTCTTC. The variable domain in full, with the rest retrieved from reference TRBV25-1 and TRBJ2-1, is EADIYQTPRYLVIGTGKKITLECSQTMGHDKMYWYQQDPGMELHLIHYSYGVNSTEKGDLSSESTVSRIRTEHFPLTLESARPSHTSQYLCASPAGVKEGGPSLYNEQFFGPGTRLTVL.

In its sample, this clonotype was seen once. The chain joins TRBV7-8 to TRBJ2-7; TRBD1 agrees at 10 bases. V was pared by 5 bases and J by 4 bases, with 11 bases of the junction left unmatched. This CDR3 region has 16 residues. CDR1 is SGHVS and CDR2 is FQNEAQ in the germline V gene. CDR3 amino acids: CASSSYRWDRGYEQYF. In nucleotides, the CDR3 is TGTGCCAGCAGCAGCTATCGATGGGACAGGGGTTACGAGCAGTACTTC.

This clonotype was found a few times. The chain employs TRBV10-3 and TRBJ1-5, with D perhaps TRBD1 (5 bases). The CDR3 runs to 13 residues. Trimming shortened V by 3 bases and J by 9 bases, and 12 bases separated the two germline ends. Germline CDR1 ENHRY, CDR2 SYGVKD. The DNA of the CDR3 is TGTGCCATCAGTGAAGATAGGGGAAGGCCCCAGCATTTT. Translation: CAISEDRGRPQHF.

This clonotype was seen more than once but under ten times. The V gene is TRBV4-3, the J gene TRBJ2-7; 10 bases agree with TRBD2. Germline CDR1 reads LGHNA; CDR2 reads YSLEER. This CDR3 has 15 residues. The V gene end was trimmed by 1 base and the J gene end by 2 bases; junction bases not matched to a gene: 2. CDR3 protein: CASSQALAGAYEQYF. The CDR3, as DNA: TGCGCCAGCAGCCAAGCCCTAGCGGGGGCCTACGAGCAGTACTTC.

In its sample, this clonotype was seen many times. This rearrangement joins TRBV12-3 or TRBV12-4 to TRBJ2-7; 8 bases align to TRBD1. Losses at the gene ends were 1 base for V and 0 bases for J; bases not matched to a gene: 8. This CDR3 is 17 amino acids long. CDR3 in DNA: TGTGCCAGCAGTTTAGTGGGTTGGGACAGGATCTCCTACGAGCAGTACTTC. This gives the protein CASSLVGWDRISYEQYF.

As to this clonotype: An end of the junction differs from the germline gene, which may be a read error. The chain employs TRBV28 and TRBJ1-4; weak D call: TRBD1 (5 bases). CDR1 is MDHEN, CDR2 SYDVKM, per germline. The length of the CDR3 is 15 residues. CDR3 nucleotide sequence: TGTGTCAGCAGTTTCGGGGCGGCCAGGAATGAAAAACTGTTTTTT. Translating gives CVSSFGAARNEKLFF.

This chain joins TRBV21-1 and TRBJ2-3; TRBD2, as called in the table, went unchecked against the DNA. TRBV21-1 is a documented pseudogene. The CDR3 length is 17 residues. The CDR3 reads CARRGTSGRTSTDTQYF. In DNA form, the CDR3 reads TGTGCCCGGCGGGGGACTAGCGGGAGGACTAGCACAGATACGCAGTATTTT.

The chain combines TRBV4-3 with TRBJ2-7; D is uncertain. The CDR3 consists of 14 residues. Trimming stripped 0 bases from V and 3 bases from J, with 9 bases between. The germline CDR1 and CDR2 sequences are LGHNA and YSLEER. This CDR3 is CASSQDVRVYEQYF. CDR3 DNA: TGCGCCAGCAGCCAAGATGTTAGGGTCTACGAGCAGTACTTC.

Many counts were recorded for this clonotype. The chain joins TRBV28 to TRBJ2-1, with 7 bases aligning to TRBD1. V lost 4 bases, J lost 5 bases, and 2 bases stayed unmatched. Germline lookup yields CDR1 MDHEN and CDR2 SYDVKM. The CDR3 is made up of 13 amino acids. CDR3 sequence: CASSSGQDNEQFF. DNA of the CDR3: TGTGCCAGCAGTTCTGGACAGGACAATGAGCAGTTCTTC.

This clonotype was recorded a few times. This chain links TRBV20-1 with TRBJ1-2; D gene ambiguous. V lost 0 bases and J lost 6, with 14 bases in between. The CDR3 runs to 14 residues. Germline CDR1 and CDR2: DFQATT and SNEGSKA (reference sequence). The CDR3 DNA follows: TGCAGTGCTAGAGAATCCCCCGGGGATCATGGCTACACCTTC. Amino acids: CSARESPGDHGYTF.

This clonotype was seen a handful of times. The chain has TRBV5-1 and TRBJ2-5, with 11 bases identical to TRBD2. J was trimmed by 4 bases and V by 1 base; bases with no gene match: 3. The germline gives CDR1 SGHRS, CDR2 YFSETQ. This CDR3 contains 15 residues. CDR3 sequence: CASSLIAGGGETQYF. CDR3 bases: TGCGCCAGCAGCTTGATAGCGGGAGGGGGAGAGACCCAGTACTTC.

The chain has TRBV7-8 and TRBJ1-6; D uncertain. Germline CDR1 and CDR2: SGHVS and FQNEAQ. Trimming cost V 0 bases and J 11 bases, with 11 bases left between them. The CDR3 is made up of 14 amino acids. The DNA for the CDR3 is TGTGCCAGCAGCTTAGCGCGAGGTTTTACACCCCTCCACTTT. Encoded protein: CASSLARGFTPLHF.

The chain carries TRBV20-1 and TRBJ2-1; no reliable D call. V lost 5 bases and J lost 12, with 14 bases in between. The CDR3 loop spans 11 amino acids. Germline CDR1 reads DFQATT; CDR2 reads SNEGSKA (reference sequence). CDR3 amino acids: CSAGPISAQFF. CDR3 in DNA: TGCAGTGCTGGGCCGATAAGTGCGCAGTTCTTC.

This clonotype has just a few counts. The V and J genes are TRBV14 and TRBJ1-4; D is ambiguous. This CDR3 has 12 amino acids. Germline V gene lookup returns CDR1 SGHDN and CDR2 FVKESK. The V and J ends lost 3 bases and 7 bases respectively, with 6 bases between them. The CDR3 spells CASSQWGEKLFF. The CDR3 DNA is TGTGCCAGCAGCCAGTGGGGTGAAAAACTGTTTTTT.

This sequence joins TRBV28 and TRBJ2-5; a possible D gene is TRBD1 (6 bases). Trimming cost V 2 bases and J 2 bases, with 12 bases left between them. The CDR3 length is 15 residues. Germline assignment: CDR1 MDHEN and CDR2 SYDVKM. The CDR3 loop reads CASSLTGKGQETQYF. The CDR3 DNA is TGTGCCAGCAGTTTAACAGGGAAGGGACAAGAGACCCAGTACTTC.

This clonotype was detected ten times or more. V gene TRBV20-1 combines with J gene TRBJ2-5; tentative D call: TRBD2 (6 bases). V lost 3 bases and J 2 bases, leaving 10 bases between the germline ends. The CDR3 spans 13 residues. CDR1 DFQATT and CDR2 SNEGSKA come from the germline V gene (reference sequence). CDR3 DNA sequence: TGCAGTGCTAGGGGCAGCGGGCAAGAGACCCAGTACTTC. Translated, it gives CSARGSGQETQYF.

The V gene is TRBV7-9, the J gene TRBJ2-7; possible D gene TRBD1, 5 bases. CDR3 length: 15 amino acids. The V end was cut by 3 bases, the J end by 6 bases, with 18 bases between. Germline V CDR1 and CDR2: SEHNR, FQNEAQ (reference sequence). The CDR3 DNA reads TGTGCCAGCAGCTTCCGCGCAGGGTCCTGGGGCGAGCAGTACTTC. It encodes CASSFRAGSWGEQYF.

CDR3 bases: TGCAGCGTTGCTCAGCTAAACATTCAGTACTTC. Amino acids: CSVAQLNIQYF. V and J are TRBV29-1 and TRBJ2-4; D not certain. Germline CDR1 reads SQVTM; CDR2 reads ANQGSEA. The CDR3 spans 11 residues. V lost 4 bases to trimming and J lost 6 bases, with 7 bases between them.

V is TRBV7-8 and J is TRBJ2-5, with 12 bases aligning to TRBD2. The germline gives CDR1 SGHVS, CDR2 FQNEAQ. V lost 3 bases, J lost 4 bases, and 9 bases stayed unmatched. The CDR3 has 17 residues. CDR3 DNA: TGTGCCAGCAGCTTTCTAGCGGGGGGGCCGGGACGAGAGACCCAGTACTTC. Protein sequence: CASSFLAGGPGRETQYF.

The rearrangement joins TRBV20-1 to TRBJ1-5; D is unclear. The germline V gene encodes CDR1 DFQATT and CDR2 SNEGSKA (reference sequence). With 6 bases removed from V and 6 bases from J, the gap between germline ends came to 18 bases. The CDR3 contains 14 residues. The CDR3 sequence: CSAILPVPGQPQHF. The DNA for the CDR3 is TGCAGTGCGATCCTCCCCGTGCCCGGTCAGCCCCAGCATTTT.